This is a list of T cell receptor beta chains from one sample in a study of graft-versus-host responses after intestinal transplantation. TCRdb's copy holds only in-frame clones and misses some; the assay was immunoSEQ multiplex PCR. The sample carries about 98,000 clones, about 82% recorded once. The starting material was PBMCs, obtained 255 days after intestinal transplant. These receptors were obtained from a human patient who received an intestinal transplant, so some T cells may come from the graft donor. Both conserved end residues are part of each CDR3. The D gene is left open where the match is weak. The size of a clone is reported for some rows only, either as once, few or many, or as a class for expanded clones.

TRBV15,TRBJ1-1,TRBD1,.,TGTGCCACCAGCAGAGATCCGGTAACAGGGGCCGGGGACACTGAAGCTTTCTTT,CATSRDPVTGAGDTEAFF
TRBV29-1,TRBJ2-3,TRBD1,.,TGCAGCGTGGCTATAGGACAGGGAATCACAGATACGCAGTATTTT,CSVAIGQGITDTQYF
TRBV5-6,TRBJ1-1,TRBD1,.,TGTGCCAGCAGCAGCGACAGGGTAGAAACTGAAGCTTTCTTT,CASSSDRVETEAFF
TRBV4-1,TRBJ2-7,TRBD1,.,TGCGCCAGCAGCCAAGCCGCCGCAGGGGGCGATCCAGGGGAGCAGTACTTC,CASSQAAAGGDPGEQYF
TRBV30,TRBJ1-6,.,.,TGTGCCTGGAGTGGATTAACCGGCTCACCCCTCCACTTT,CAWSGLTGSPLHF
TRBV7-9,TRBJ2-1,TRBD2,.,TGTGCCAGCAGCGGAGCGGGAGAGCTCTACAATGAGCAGTTCTTC,CASSGAGELYNEQFF
TRBV10-2,TRBJ1-1,.,.,TGCGCCAGCAGTGAGTCCTTGGGCCGCGATGAAGCTTTCTTT,CASSESLGRDEAFF
TRBV6-5,TRBJ2-7,TRBD1,.,TGTGCCAGCAGGTTCCGGGACAGGGGTTCCGAGCAGTACTTC,CASRFRDRGSEQYF
TRBV9,TRBJ2-5,.,.,TGTGCCAGCAGCGTAGGGGTCGGCGGAGAGACCCAGTACTTC,CASSVGVGGETQYF
TRBV10-2,TRBJ1-2,TRBD1,.,TGCGCCAGCAGTGAGACCAGGGGGCATGGCTACACCTTC,CASSETRGHGYTF
TRBV6-1,TRBJ2-3,.,.,TGTGCCAGCAGCCGGGACCTCAAGGCAGATACGCAGTATTTT,CASSRDLKADTQYF
TRBV15,TRBJ1-5,.,.,TGTGCCACCAGCAGAGATCGGGGGGCTAATCAGCCCCAGCATTTT,CATSRDRGANQPQHF
TRBV29-1,TRBJ1-4,.,.,TGCAGCGTTGCCGCAGGGGAGTTAGCTAATGAAAAACTGTTTTTT,CSVAAGELANEKLFF
TRBV5-8,TRBJ2-7,.,.,TGTGCCAGCAGCCCCGCCTACGAGCAGTACTTC,CASSPAYEQYF
TRBV25-1,TRBJ1-1,.,once,TGTGCCAGCAGTTGGAACACTGAAGCTTTCTTT,CASSWNTEAFF
TRBV27,TRBJ2-1,TRBD2,.,TGTGCCAGCAGTTCGGGACTAGCGGGAGACAATGAGCAGTTCTTC,CASSSGLAGDNEQFF
TRBV5-4,TRBJ1-2,.,.,TGTGCCAGCAGCTTCCGCCAGCATTTCAACTATGGCTACACCTTC,CASSFRQHFNYGYTF
TRBV11-2,TRBJ2-6,TRBD1,.,TGTGCCAGCAGCATAGGACAGGGCCAGGCCAACGTCCTGACTTTC,CASSIGQGQANVLTF
TRBV29-1,TRBJ2-2,.,once,TGCAGCGCCCTTATAAGGGGGCGGGATCGGAACACCGGGGAGCTGTTTTTT,CSALIRGRDRNTGELFF
TRBV28,TRBJ2-5,.,.,TGTGCCAGCAGCACCGTCCAGGGGGAGACCCAGTACTTC,CASSTVQGETQYF
TRBV2,TRBJ1-2,TRBD1,.,TGTGCCAACCGACAGGGGAACTATGGCTACACCTTC,CANRQGNYGYTF
TRBV5-1,TRBJ2-5,.,.,TGCGCCAGCAGCTTGGGACTATTAGAGACCCAGTACTTC,CASSLGLLETQYF
TRBV2,TRBJ2-7,.,.,TGTGCCAGCAGTGGTAAAGGGGATGAGGACGAGCAGTACTTC,CASSGKGDEDEQYF
TRBV6-4,TRBJ2-1,TRBD2,.,TGTGCCAGCAGTGACGAGTCCGGTAGCGGGGGGATGCTCAATGAGCAGTTCTTC,CASSDESGSGGMLNEQFF
TRBV7-6,TRBJ2-7,.,once,TGTGCCAGCAGCCCCTGGGTCAGGGGGGGCTCCTACGAGCAGTACTTC,CASSPWVRGGSYEQYF
TRBV30,TRBJ2-1,.,.,TGTGCCTGGACCCACGCTCTGAGCTCCTACAATGAGCAGTTCTTC,CAWTHALSSYNEQFF
TRBV10-3,TRBJ1-1,TRBD1,.,TGTGCCATCAGTGAGTCACAAAGGACAGGGGGGGCCCGGTCCTCTGAAGCTTTCTTT,CAISESQRTGGARSSEAFF